These 32 T cell receptor beta chains share one sample of origin, sequenced in a study of post-analysis software for immune sequencing data (dated by TCRdb to about 2015). The library was generated by PCR. Sequencing took place on an Illumina HiSeq 2500. Unique molecular identifiers were incorporated into TCR beta cDNA libraries to reduce PCR and sequencing biases. TCRdb redid the processing of the public reads, applying fastp at Q25 and MiXCR, and retained in-frame beta chains. Entries are consolidated by CDR3 protein sequence, retaining the most common genes and DNA. This sample has about 540,000 distinct CDR3 sequences in its table, and roughly 34% of those were observed once. Clones ranked in the top ten supply less than 6% of the sample. General study outcomes and caveats: Significantly higher frequencies in patients than in controls were found for about 5 TRBV segments, including TRBV5-6, TRBV5-1 and TRBV20-1.

These receptors have no identified antigens. Input material: blood. Every receptor here comes from a girl aged 2 to 17 with multiple sclerosis.

V is TRBV5-1 and J is TRBJ1-2, with 9 positions matching TRBD1. Germline CDR1 reads SGHRS; CDR2 reads YFSETQ. This CDR3 comprises 16 residues. Trimming removed 4 bases from V and 0 bases from J; junction bases left unmatched: 7. DNA of the CDR3: TGCGCCAGCAGCAGGGGACAGGGTCCTTCTAACTATGGCTACACCTTC. Translating gives CASSRGQGPSNYGYTF.

This clonotype was counted a few times. This rearrangement joins TRBV6-5 to TRBJ1-2, with 8 nucleotides matching TRBD1. The V gene's germline CDR1 is MNHEY and CDR2 SVGAGI. Germline trimming cut 2 bases from V and 7 bases from J; bases unmatched to any gene: 6. This CDR3 spans 14 amino acids. CDR3 amino acids: CASSYQDRAGGYTF. CDR3 nucleotide sequence: TGTGCCAGCAGTTACCAGGACAGGGCGGGTGGCTACACCTTC.

This sequence joins TRBV7-3 and TRBJ1-2; TRBD1 matches 7 bases. From germline, CDR1 is SGHTA and CDR2 FQGTGA. The CDR3 covers 15 residues. V shed 5 bases, J shed 6 bases, and the junction held 12 bases outside the gene matches. The CDR3 DNA reads TGTGCCAGCAGCCTACTGGACAGGCCGGTCGATGGCTACACCTTC. Translated, it gives CASSLLDRPVDGYTF.

This clonotype was seen more than once but under ten times. The chain couples TRBV5-1 to TRBJ2-5, with 12 nucleotides matching TRBD2. CDR3 length: 15 residues. Trimming took 3 bases from V and 5 from J; bases not matched to a gene: 5. Germline loops: CDR1 SGHRS, CDR2 YFSETQ. CDR3 nucleotide sequence: TGCGCCAGCAGCTCAACTAGCGGGGGGACGGAGACCCAGTACTTC. This encodes CASSSTSGGTETQYF.

This clonotype turned up a few times. This rearrangement joins TRBV5-1 to TRBJ2-7, with D possibly matching TRBD1 (6 bases). The CDR3 extends over 14 amino acids. Germline loops: CDR1 SGHRS, CDR2 YFSETQ. V was clipped by 0 bases and J by 5 bases, with 12 bases between them. CDR3 sequence reads: CASSLEGGVHEQYF. CDR3 DNA: TGCGCCAGCAGCTTGGAAGGGGGTGTCCACGAGCAGTACTTC.

Only a few counts were recorded for this clonotype. This chain joins TRBV5-1 and TRBJ1-1, with D unclear. The CDR3 covers 15 residues. Trimming took 1 base from V and 0 from J, leaving 10 bases between them. From germline, CDR1 is SGHRS and CDR2 YFSETQ. The CDR3 spells CASSLSPLMNTEAFF. The CDR3 nucleotides are TGCGCCAGCAGCTTGAGTCCCCTAATGAACACTGAAGCTTTCTTT. Full variable domain (rest looked up from reference TRBV5-1 and TRBJ1-1): KAGVTQTPRYLIKTRGQQVTLSCSPISGHRSVSWYQQTPGQGLQFLFEYFSETQRNKGNFPGRFSGRQFSNSRSEMNVSTLELGDSALYLCASSLSPLMNTEAFFGQGTRLTVV.

To note about this clonotype: At one end the junction does not follow the germline gene, possibly because of a read error. The rearrangement uses TRBV7-3 and TRBJ2-1; 13 bases map to TRBD2. The CDR3 is 15 amino acids. The germline CDR1 and CDR2 sequences are SGHTA and FQGTGA. DNA for the CDR3: TGTACCAGCAGCCTCGCGACTAGCGGGGGGCGGGTGCAGTTCTTC. Protein: CTSSLATSGGRVQFF.

The V and J genes are TRBV20-1 and TRBJ2-1; no clear D. This CDR3 has 12 residues. Germline CDR1 is DFQATT and CDR2 is SNEGSKA (reference sequence). Trimming shortened V by 3 bases and J by 5 bases, and 8 bases separated the two germline ends. The CDR3 nucleotides are TGCAGTGCTAGTAGGAATAACAATGAGCAGTTCTTC. As protein: CSASRNNNEQFF.

This clonotype has only a few counts. The genes are TRBV20-1 and TRBJ2-3, with 9 positions matching TRBD1. V dropped 5 bases and J dropped 2; count of bases not matched to a gene: 5. The CDR3 runs to 14 residues. Germline assignment: CDR1 DFQATT and CDR2 SNEGSKA (reference sequence). The CDR3 region is CSALGQGITDTQYF. DNA for the CDR3: TGCAGTGCTTTAGGACAGGGGATCACAGATACGCAGTATTTT.

This clonotype was seen only a few times. V and J are TRBV15 and TRBJ2-2; unclear D gene. V gave up 2 bases and J gave up 6 bases, with 7 bases separating them. The germline V gene encodes CDR1 LNHNV and CDR2 YYDKDF (reference sequence). The CDR3 spans 13 residues. CDR3 sequence reads: CATSRISSGELFF. The CDR3 bases are TGTGCCACCAGCAGAATTAGTTCCGGGGAGCTGTTTTTT.

The table lists this clonotype with a few counts. This sequence joins TRBV20-1 and TRBJ1-2; possibly TRBD1 for D (5 bases). Germline CDR1 and CDR2: DFQATT and SNEGSKA (reference sequence). V lost 2 bases to trimming and J lost 8 bases, with 15 bases between them. The CDR3 totals 13 residues. In DNA form, the CDR3 reads TGCAGTGCTAGAAGACAGCGGGAGAGGGGCTACACCTTC. Encoded protein: CSARRQRERGYTF.

V is TRBV7-2 and J is TRBJ2-7; D call uncertain. The germline gives CDR1 SGHTA, CDR2 FQGNSA. This CDR3 spans 14 amino acids. Deletions cut 1 base from V and 0 bases from J, with 7 bases between. For the CDR3, the DNA is TGTGCCAGCAGCTTAGAGGCGGACTCCTACGAGCAGTACTTC. This gives the protein CASSLEADSYEQYF.

This chain uses TRBV7-2 with TRBJ2-3; D is unclear. Germline V gene data show CDR1 as SGHTA and CDR2 as FQGNSA. The CDR3 covers 13 residues. Deletions cut 5 bases from V and 6 bases from J, with 12 bases between. The CDR3 is CASSPYFTDTQYF. The CDR3 DNA reads as TGTGCCAGCAGCCCCTACTTCACGGATACGCAGTATTTT.

CDR3 coding DNA: TGTGCCAGCAGTTGGACAGGAGGAAGCTACACCTTC. This gives the protein CASSWTGGSYTF. V usage is TRBV6-6 and J usage is TRBJ1-2, with TRBD1 matching 7 bases. Germline lookup yields CDR1 MNHNY and CDR2 SVGAGI (reference sequence). Trimming at V came to 4 bases and at J to 9 bases, leaving 5 bases not matched to a gene. This CDR3 is built from 12 residues.

This clonotype was observed a handful of times. This chain joins TRBV18 and TRBJ2-3; D gene ambiguous. This CDR3 region has 18 residues. Between the trimmed V and J ends, which lost 10 bases and 2 bases, there was a span of 28 bases. Germline loops: CDR1 KGHSH, CDR2 LQKENI. The CDR3 here is CATSRFELAAANTDTQYF. The CDR3, as DNA: TGTGCCACCTCGAGGTTTGAACTGGCGGCAGCTAACACAGATACGCAGTATTTT.

V and J are TRBV5-1 and TRBJ1-2; 7 bases match TRBD1. V lost 2 bases and J lost 3; bases outside the gene matches: 7. Germline V gene lookup returns CDR1 SGHRS and CDR2 YFSETQ. The CDR3 covers 15 residues. As DNA, the CDR3 is TGCGCCAGCAGCTTCTTCCGGACAGGCGACTATGGCTACACCTTC. This translates into CASSFFRTGDYGYTF. Variable domain in full (rest from reference TRBV5-1 and TRBJ1-2): KAGVTQTPRYLIKTRGQQVTLSCSPISGHRSVSWYQQTPGQGLQFLFEYFSETQRNKGNFPGRFSGRQFSNSRSEMNVSTLELGDSALYLCASSFFRTGDYGYTFGSGTRLTVV.

This clonotype was detected a few times. The V gene is TRBV7-7, the J gene TRBJ2-3, with no clear D. Germline loops: CDR1 SSHAT, CDR2 FNYEAQ (reference sequence). This CDR3 is built from 14 residues. Trimming removed 1 base at V and 6 bases at J, with 11 bases between. CDR3 bases: TGTGCCAGCAGCTTAGAAGGGTTTTCGGATACGCAGTATTTT. Residues: CASSLEGFSDTQYF.

The chain has TRBV5-1 and TRBJ1-2, with 8 bases identical to TRBD1. The ends lost 3 bases at V and 6 bases at J; junction bases unmatched: 7. The germline gives CDR1 SGHRS, CDR2 YFSETQ. The CDR3 has 14 amino acids. CDR3 nucleotides: TGCGCCAGCAGCTCTTGGACAGGGATGGATGGCTACACCTTC. Translating gives CASSSWTGMDGYTF.

The chain has TRBV11-2 and TRBJ2-5, with a weak D call TRBD1 (7 bases). V lost 3 bases to trimming and J lost 4 bases, with 15 bases between them. Germline V gene data show CDR1 as SGHAT and CDR2 as FQNNGV. The CDR3 extends over 15 amino acids. The CDR3 sequence is CASSFRGAGGETQYF. CDR3 in DNA: TGTGCCAGCAGCTTCAGGGGGGCCGGGGGAGAGACCCAGTACTTC. Together with reference TRBV11-2 and TRBJ2-5, the CDR3 gives the full variable domain: EAGVAQSPRYKIIEKRQSVAFWCNPISGHATLYWYQQILGQGPKLLIQFQNNGVVDDSQLPKDRFSAERLKGVDSTLKIQPAKLEDSAVYLCASSFRGAGGETQYFGPGTRLLVL.

The chain joins TRBV11-2 to TRBJ2-5, with D tentatively TRBD1 (5 bases). Germline V gives CDR1 SGHAT, CDR2 FQNNGV. This CDR3 is built from 16 residues. Between the trimmed V and J ends, which lost 1 base and 4 bases, there was a span of 16 bases. The DNA of the CDR3 is TGTGCCAGCAGCTTAGGGACCCAGGGCCGCCGAGAGACCCAGTACTTC. Translating gives CASSLGTQGRRETQYF.

The chain couples TRBV9 to TRBJ2-5; D remains ambiguous. CDR1 and CDR2 (germline): SGDLS, YYNGEE. This CDR3 region has 16 residues. Trimming cost V 4 bases and J 4 bases, with 20 bases left between them. In nucleotides, the CDR3 is TGTGCCAGCAGCCCACTCATGGACCACGGCGCAGAGACCCAGTACTTC. As protein: CASSPLMDHGAETQYF.

This chain links TRBV7-9 with TRBJ2-7; D remains ambiguous. The germline V gene encodes CDR1 SEHNR and CDR2 FQNEAQ (reference sequence). Trimming removed 2 bases from V and 0 bases from J, with 11 bases in between. The CDR3 spans 15 residues. In nucleotides, the CDR3 is TGTGCCAGCAGCTTAAGAGAGCTCAGCTCCTACGAGCAGTACTTC. Amino acid sequence: CASSLRELSSYEQYF.

The V gene is TRBV3-1, the J gene TRBJ2-7, with unresolved D. This CDR3 has 12 amino acids. The V and J ends lost 6 bases and 7 bases respectively, with 13 bases between them. Germline V gene lookup returns CDR1 LGHDT and CDR2 YNNKEL (reference sequence). The CDR3 DNA reads as TGTGCCAGCAGTTCCCGGTTGGGGGAGCAGTACTTC. Translated: CASSSRLGEQYF.

This clonotype was detected only a few times. The chain employs TRBV6-5 and TRBJ2-1; D possibly uses TRBD1 or TRBD2 (5 bases each). CDR1 and CDR2 (germline): MNHEY, SVGAGI. V was trimmed by 6 bases and J by 9 bases, leaving 24 bases between them. The CDR3 consists of 16 residues. In DNA, the CDR3 is TGTGCCAGCAGCTTGAGCCGGGACCCCCTTCACAGTGAGCAGTTCTTC. Protein product: CASSLSRDPLHSEQFF.

As concerns this clonotype: This sequence may be a read error, since a much larger clone differs from it by one base. The chain joins TRBV20-1 to TRBJ2-4; 11 bases line up with TRBD1. Germline CDR1 and CDR2: DFQATT and SNEGSKA (reference sequence). The CDR3 is 19 amino acids. V gave up 1 base and J gave up 0 bases; unmatched junction bases: 11. CDR3 DNA: TGCAGTGCTAGAGTCCAGGGACAGGGGGATCCTTTAGCCAAAAACATTCAGTACTTC. It translates to CSARVQGQGDPLAKNIQYF.

This clonotype has a handful of counts. The V call is TRBV7-2, the J call TRBJ1-2; D gene uncertain. The CDR3 sequence is 14 residues long. Germline V gives CDR1 SGHTA, CDR2 FQGNSA. The germline V and J ends were trimmed by 3 bases and 6 bases, with 14 bases remaining between them. CDR3 protein: CASSFRLGSNGYTF. The DNA for the CDR3 is TGTGCCAGCAGCTTTCGGCTAGGATCGAATGGCTACACCTTC.

The chain carries TRBV5-1 and TRBJ2-1, with 8 bases identical to TRBD2. Germline assignment: CDR1 SGHRS and CDR2 YFSETQ. This CDR3 spans 15 amino acids. V shed 1 base, J shed 5 bases, and the junction held 5 bases outside the gene matches. The CDR3 sequence: CASSLTSGPDNEQFF. CDR3 sequence (DNA): TGCGCCAGCAGCTTGACTAGCGGTCCTGACAATGAGCAGTTCTTC. Full variable domain (outside the CDR3, taken from reference TRBV5-1 and TRBJ2-1): KAGVTQTPRYLIKTRGQQVTLSCSPISGHRSVSWYQQTPGQGLQFLFEYFSETQRNKGNFPGRFSGRQFSNSRSEMNVSTLELGDSALYLCASSLTSGPDNEQFFGPGTRLTVL.

The chain uses TRBV19 and TRBJ1-1; perhaps TRBD1 as D (5 bases). Trimming took off 5 bases at V and 5 bases at J, with 21 bases between the two ends. The germline gives CDR1 LNHDA, CDR2 SQIVND (reference sequence). The CDR3 runs 16 residues. As DNA, the CDR3 is TGTGCCAGTAGTTTACCGGGACTAAACCTAAGGACTGAAGCTTTCTTT. This codes for CASSLPGLNLRTEAFF.

The V gene is TRBV5-1, the J gene TRBJ2-4, with D tentatively TRBD1 (6 bases). This CDR3 spans 14 amino acids. Per germline, CDR1 SGHRS and CDR2 YFSETQ. V lost 0 bases and J 7 bases, leaving 11 bases between the germline ends. This CDR3 is CASSLDRAVNIQYF. In DNA, the CDR3 is TGCGCCAGCAGCTTGGACAGGGCGGTGAACATTCAGTACTTC.

This clonotype has a handful of counts. The chain combines TRBV20-1 with TRBJ2-3, with D tentatively TRBD1 (6 bases). Per germline, CDR1 DFQATT and CDR2 SNEGSKA (reference sequence). CDR3 length: 11 amino acids. V shed 5 bases and J shed 13 bases, with 16 bases lying between them. This CDR3 is CSAELDRIKYF. The CDR3 DNA reads TGCAGTGCTGAATTAGACAGGATAAAGTATTTT.

The chain couples TRBV6-1 to TRBJ1-1; perhaps TRBD1 as D (5 bases). The CDR3 runs 16 residues. The germline V gene has CDR1 MNHNS and CDR2 SASEGT. Trimming shortened V by 6 bases and J by 5 bases, and 22 bases separated the two germline ends. The CDR3 is CASRGGPLERRTEAFF. CDR3 nucleotides: TGTGCCAGCAGGGGGGGTCCCCTTGAACGAAGGACTGAAGCTTTCTTT.

V gene TRBV20-1 combines with J gene TRBJ1-2; the D gene is possibly TRBD1 (5 bases). Germline values: CDR1 DFQATT, CDR2 SNEGSKA (reference sequence). This CDR3 is built from 12 residues. The V gene lost 3 bases and the J gene lost 5 bases, with 10 bases spanning the gap. The CDR3 sequence: CSASPGLYGYTF. The CDR3 DNA reads TGCAGTGCTAGTCCGGGACTTTATGGCTACACCTTC.